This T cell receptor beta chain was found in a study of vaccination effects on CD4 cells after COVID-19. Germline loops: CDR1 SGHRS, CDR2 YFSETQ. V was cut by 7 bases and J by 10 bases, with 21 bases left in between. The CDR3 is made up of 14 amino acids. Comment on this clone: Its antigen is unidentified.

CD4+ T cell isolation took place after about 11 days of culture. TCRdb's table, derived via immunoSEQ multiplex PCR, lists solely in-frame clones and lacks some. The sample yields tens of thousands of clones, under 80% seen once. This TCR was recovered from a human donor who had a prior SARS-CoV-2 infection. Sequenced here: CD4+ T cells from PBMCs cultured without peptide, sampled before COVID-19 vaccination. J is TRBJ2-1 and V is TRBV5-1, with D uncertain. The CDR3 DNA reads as TGCGCCAGCTTACTTTCCCCCGGAACAGCCGAGCAGTTCTTC. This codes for CASLLSPGTAEQFF.